This T cell receptor (beta chain) was captured in a study of T cells in Graves' hyperthyroidism and ophthalmopathy. General study points: Most thyroid clonotypes expanded above 0.001 were also detected in blood.

Regions amplified from RNA transcripts were the TCR beta CDR3 regions. The TCR CDR3 was amplified in a first-round RT-PCR using the HTBI primer set. TCRdb reanalysed the multiplex PCR reads using MiXCR and keeps one entry per CDR3 protein. The table has roughly 640,000 distinct CDR3 sequences, around 15% seen once. This CDR3 is built from 13 residues. CDR1 and CDR2 (germline): LNHDA, SQIVND (reference sequence). Between the trimmed V and J ends, which lost 3 bases and 5 bases, there was a span of 8 bases. Notes on this clonotype: The antigen remains undetermined.

Orbital computed tomography and thyroid ultrasound, together with serum TRAb and thyroxine and clinical symptoms, were used for diagnoses. The authors obtained PBMCs from around 10 ml of fresh peripheral blood. Sample: blood. This clonotype originated in a woman aged 40 to 55 with Graves' ophthalmopathy. V usage is TRBV19 and J usage is TRBJ2-1; maybe TRBD1 (5 bases). The CDR3 nucleotides read TGTGCCAGTAGTATGGGGCAGGACAATGAGCAGTTCTTC. Encoded protein: CASSMGQDNEQFF. Variable domain in full (rest from reference TRBV19 and TRBJ2-1): DGGITQSPKYLFRKEGQNVTLSCEQNLNHDAMYWYRQDPGQGLRLIYYSQIVNDFQKGDIAEGYSVSREKKESFPLTVTSAQKNPTAFYLCASSMGQDNEQFFGPGTRLTVL.